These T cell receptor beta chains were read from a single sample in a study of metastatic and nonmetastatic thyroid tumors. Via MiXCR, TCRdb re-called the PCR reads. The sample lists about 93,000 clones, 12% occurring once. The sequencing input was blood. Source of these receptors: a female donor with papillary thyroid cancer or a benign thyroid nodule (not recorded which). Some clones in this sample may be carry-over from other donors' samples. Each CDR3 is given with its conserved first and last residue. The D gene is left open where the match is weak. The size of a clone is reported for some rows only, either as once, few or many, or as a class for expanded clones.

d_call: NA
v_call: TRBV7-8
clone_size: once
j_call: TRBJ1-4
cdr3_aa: CASSSHRGADKNEKLFF
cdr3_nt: TGTGCCAGCAGCTCCCATAGGGGGGCAGACAAAAATGAAAAACTGTTTTTT

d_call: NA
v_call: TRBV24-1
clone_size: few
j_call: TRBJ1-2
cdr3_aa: CATSSRGQDVYTF
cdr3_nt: TGTGCCACCAGCAGCAGGGGACAAGATGTCTACACCTTC

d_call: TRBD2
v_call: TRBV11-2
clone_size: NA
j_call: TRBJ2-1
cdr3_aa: CASSLSGTRGHNEQFF
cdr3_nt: TGTGCCAGCAGCTTGTCTGGGACTAGAGGCCACAATGAGCAGTTCTTC

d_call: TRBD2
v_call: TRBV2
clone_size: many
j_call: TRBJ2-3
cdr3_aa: CASSEGGSTRDTQYF
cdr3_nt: TGTGCCAGCAGTGAGGGCGGGAGTACAAGAGATACGCAGTATTTT

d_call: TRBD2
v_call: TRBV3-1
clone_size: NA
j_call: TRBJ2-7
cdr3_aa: CASSQAGTSIQGVYEQYF
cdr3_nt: TGTGCCAGCAGCCAGGCCGGGACTAGCATTCAAGGGGTATACGAGCAGTACTTC

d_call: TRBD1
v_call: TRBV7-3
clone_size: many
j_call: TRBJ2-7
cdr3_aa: CASSISGTGAYEQYF
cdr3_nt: TGTGCCAGCAGCATCTCCGGGACAGGGGCCTACGAGCAGTACTTC

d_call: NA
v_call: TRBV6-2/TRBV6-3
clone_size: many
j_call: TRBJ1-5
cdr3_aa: CASSPPYQPQHF
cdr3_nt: TGTGCCAGCAGTCCACCTTATCAGCCCCAGCATTTT

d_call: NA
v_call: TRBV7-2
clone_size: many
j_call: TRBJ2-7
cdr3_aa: CASSNHYEQYF
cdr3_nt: TGTGCCAGCAGCAATCACTACGAGCAGTACTTC

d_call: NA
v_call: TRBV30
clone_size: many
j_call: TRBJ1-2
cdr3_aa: CASRLGRGVYGYTF
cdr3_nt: TGTGCCAGTCGGTTGGGAAGGGGCGTCTATGGCTACACCTTC

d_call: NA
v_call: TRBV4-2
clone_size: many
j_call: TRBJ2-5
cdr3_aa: CASSQEMAFQETQYF
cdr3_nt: TGTGCCAGCAGCCAAGAAATGGCGTTTCAGGAGACCCAGTACTTC

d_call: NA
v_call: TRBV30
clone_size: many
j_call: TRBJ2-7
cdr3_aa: CAWSGRYEQYF
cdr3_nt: TGTGCCTGGAGTGGCCGCTACGAGCAGTACTTC

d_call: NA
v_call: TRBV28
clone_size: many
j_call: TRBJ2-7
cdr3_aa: CASSSRAPPYEQYF
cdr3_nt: TGTGCCAGCAGTTCCCGGGCCCCCCCCTACGAGCAGTACTTC

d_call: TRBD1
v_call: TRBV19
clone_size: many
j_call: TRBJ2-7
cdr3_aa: CASSISTGGSYEQYF
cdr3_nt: TGTGCCAGTAGTATATCGACAGGGGGGTCCTACGAGCAGTACTTC

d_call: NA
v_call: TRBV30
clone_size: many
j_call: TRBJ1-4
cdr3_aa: CAWTPRWEFNEKLFF
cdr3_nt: TGTGCCTGGACCCCCCGTTGGGAGTTTAATGAAAAACTGTTTTTT

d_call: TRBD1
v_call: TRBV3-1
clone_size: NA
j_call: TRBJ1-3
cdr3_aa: CASSQGGGTRSGSTIYF
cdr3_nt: TGTGCCAGCAGCCAAGGAGGGGGCACTCGCTCTGGAAGTACCATATATTTT

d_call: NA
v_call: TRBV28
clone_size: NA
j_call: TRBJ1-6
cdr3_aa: CAIPIEVPGSPLHF
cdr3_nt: TGTGCCATCCCCATTGAGGTGCCCGGTTCACCCCTCCACTTT

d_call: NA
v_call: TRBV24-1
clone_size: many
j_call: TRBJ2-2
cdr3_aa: CATSDIGTSNTGELFF
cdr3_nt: TGTGCCACCAGTGATATAGGGACCTCGAACACCGGGGAGCTGTTTTTT

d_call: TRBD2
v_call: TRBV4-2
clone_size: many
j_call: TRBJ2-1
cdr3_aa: CASSQDPSGRAYNEQFF
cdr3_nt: TGTGCCAGCAGCCAAGATCCTAGCGGGAGGGCTTACAATGAGCAGTTCTTC

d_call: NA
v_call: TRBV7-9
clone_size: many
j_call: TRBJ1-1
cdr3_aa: CASSLGSGLDTEAFF
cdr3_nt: TGTGCCAGCAGCTTAGGATCGGGTCTTGACACTGAAGCTTTCTTT

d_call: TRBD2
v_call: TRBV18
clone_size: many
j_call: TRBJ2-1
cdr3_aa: CASSLRTSGGRASYNEQFF
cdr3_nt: TGTGCCAGCTCACTCCGGACTAGCGGGGGGAGGGCCTCCTACAATGAGCAGTTCTTC

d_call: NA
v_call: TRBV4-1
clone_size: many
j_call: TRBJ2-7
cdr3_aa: CASSQLGLDEQYF
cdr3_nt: TGCGCCAGCAGCCAATTAGGGTTGGACGAGCAGTACTTC

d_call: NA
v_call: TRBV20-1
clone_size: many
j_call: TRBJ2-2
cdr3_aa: CSASQVGTANTGELFF
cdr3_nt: TGCAGTGCCTCCCAAGTCGGGACTGCGAACACCGGGGAGCTGTTTTTT

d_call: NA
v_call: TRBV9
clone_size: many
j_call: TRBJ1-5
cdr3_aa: CASSVGGVWGQPQHF
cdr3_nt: TGTGCCAGCAGCGTAGGCGGAGTATGGGGTCAGCCCCAGCATTTT

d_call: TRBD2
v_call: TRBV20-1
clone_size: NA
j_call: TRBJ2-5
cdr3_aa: CSALDLGLAGGLGGETQYF
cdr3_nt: TGCAGTGCCCTCGATCTAGGACTAGCGGGAGGCCTGGGGGGAGAGACCCAGTACTTC

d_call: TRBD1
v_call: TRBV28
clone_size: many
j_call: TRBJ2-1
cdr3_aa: CASSVTGGAYNEQFF
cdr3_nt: TGTGCCAGCAGTGTAACAGGGGGCGCCTACAATGAGCAGTTCTTC

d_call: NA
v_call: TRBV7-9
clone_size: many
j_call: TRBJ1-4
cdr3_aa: CASSLGLTDEKLFF
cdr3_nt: TGTGCCAGCAGCTTAGGCTTGACAGACGAAAAACTGTTTTTT

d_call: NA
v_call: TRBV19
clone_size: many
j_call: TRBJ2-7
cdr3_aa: CASSISTGQYEQYF
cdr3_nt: TGTGCCAGTAGTATTTCCACAGGACAATACGAGCAGTACTTC

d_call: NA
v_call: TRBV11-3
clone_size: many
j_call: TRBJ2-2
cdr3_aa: CASSSINGWGAGELFF
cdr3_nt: TGTGCCAGCAGCTCAATTAACGGTTGGGGTGCCGGGGAGCTGTTTTTT

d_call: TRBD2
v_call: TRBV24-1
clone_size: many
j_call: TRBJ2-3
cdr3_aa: CATSDGLAGGTDTQYF
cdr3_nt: TGTGCCACCAGTGACGGACTAGCGGGTGGCACAGATACGCAGTATTTT

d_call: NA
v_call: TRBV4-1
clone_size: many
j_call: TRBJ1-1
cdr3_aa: CASSQGTGSMNTEAFF
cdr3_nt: TGCGCCAGCAGCCAAGGCACAGGTTCAATGAACACTGAAGCTTTCTTT

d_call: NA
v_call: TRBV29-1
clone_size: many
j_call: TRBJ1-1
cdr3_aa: CSVRQANTEAFF
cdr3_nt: TGCAGCGTCAGACAGGCGAACACTGAAGCTTTCTTT

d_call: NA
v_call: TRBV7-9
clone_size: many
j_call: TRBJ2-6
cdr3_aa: CASSPPVSGANVLTF
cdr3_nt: TGTGCCAGCAGCCCCCCAGTTTCTGGGGCCAACGTCCTGACTTTC

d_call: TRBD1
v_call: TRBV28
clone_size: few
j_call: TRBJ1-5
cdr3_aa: CASRLGGRALNQPQHF
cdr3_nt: TGTGCCAGCAGACTAGGGGGCAGGGCGCTCAATCAGCCACAGCATTTT

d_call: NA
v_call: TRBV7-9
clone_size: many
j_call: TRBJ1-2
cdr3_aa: CASSGASDGYTF
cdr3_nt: TGTGCCAGCAGCGGCGCCTCGGACGGCTACACCTTC

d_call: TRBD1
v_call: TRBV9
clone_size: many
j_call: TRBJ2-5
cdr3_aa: CASSVGQGVETQYF
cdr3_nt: TGTGCCAGCAGCGTCGGACAGGGGGTAGAGACCCAGTACTTC

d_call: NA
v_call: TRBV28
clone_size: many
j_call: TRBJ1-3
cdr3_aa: CASRVKGNTIYF
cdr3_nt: TGTGCCAGCAGGGTAAAGGGAAACACCATATATTTT

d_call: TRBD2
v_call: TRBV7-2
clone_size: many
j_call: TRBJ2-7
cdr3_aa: CASSSSGSSYEQYF
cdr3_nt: TGTGCCAGCAGCTCTAGCGGGAGCTCCTACGAGCAGTACTTC

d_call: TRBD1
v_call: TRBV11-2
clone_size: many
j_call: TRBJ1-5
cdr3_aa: CASSLGSGTGKQPQHF
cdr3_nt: TGTGCCAGCAGCTTAGGATCCGGGACAGGGAAACAGCCCCAGCATTTT

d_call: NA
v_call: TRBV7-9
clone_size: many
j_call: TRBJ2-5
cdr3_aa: CATSRETQYF
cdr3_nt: TGTGCCACCTCGCGAGAGACCCAGTACTTC

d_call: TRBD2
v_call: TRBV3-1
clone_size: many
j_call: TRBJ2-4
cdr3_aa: CASSAASGGVKNIQYF
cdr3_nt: TGTGCCAGCAGCGCCGCGAGCGGGGGGGTCAAAAACATTCAGTACTTC

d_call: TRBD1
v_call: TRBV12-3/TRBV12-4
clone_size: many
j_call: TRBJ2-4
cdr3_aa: CASSRGQGVAKNIQYF
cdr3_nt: TGTGCCAGCAGCCGGGGACAGGGGGTAGCCAAAAACATTCAGTACTTC

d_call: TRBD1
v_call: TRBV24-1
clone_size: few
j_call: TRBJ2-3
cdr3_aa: CATSDPGQITDTQYF
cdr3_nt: TGTGCCACCAGTGACCCGGGACAGATCACAGATACGCAGTATTTT

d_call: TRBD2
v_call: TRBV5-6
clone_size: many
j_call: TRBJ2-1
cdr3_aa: CASSHGYGSSGLDEQFF
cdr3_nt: TGTGCCAGCAGCCATGGCTACGGGTCTAGCGGGCTCGATGAGCAGTTCTTC

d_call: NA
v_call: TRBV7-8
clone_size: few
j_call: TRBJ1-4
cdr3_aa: CASSPKRGPNEKLFF
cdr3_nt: TGTGCCAGCAGCCCTAAGCGGGGGCCCAATGAAAAACTGTTTTTT

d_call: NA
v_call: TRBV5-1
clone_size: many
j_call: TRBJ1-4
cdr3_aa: CASRSRVTNEKLFF
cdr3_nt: TGCGCCAGCAGATCTCGGGTCACTAATGAAAAACTGTTTTTT

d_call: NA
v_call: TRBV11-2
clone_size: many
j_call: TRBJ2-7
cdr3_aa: CASSRNYEQYF
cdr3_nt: TGTGCCAGCAGCCGAAACTACGAGCAGTACTTC

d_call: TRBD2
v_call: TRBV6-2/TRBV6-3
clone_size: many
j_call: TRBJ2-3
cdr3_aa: CASSYPGGLAGRTDTQYF
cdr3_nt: TGTGCCAGCAGTTATCCCGGTGGATTAGCGGGACGTACAGATACGCAGTATTTT

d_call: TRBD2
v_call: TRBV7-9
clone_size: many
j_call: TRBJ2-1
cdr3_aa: CASSLGGGDYNEQFF
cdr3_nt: TGTGCCAGCAGCTTAGGGGGAGGGGACTACAATGAGCAGTTCTTC

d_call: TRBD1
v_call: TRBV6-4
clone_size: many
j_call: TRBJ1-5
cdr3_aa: CASSDFGQGDQPQHF
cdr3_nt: TGTGCCAGCAGTGACTTCGGGCAGGGGGATCAGCCCCAGCATTTT

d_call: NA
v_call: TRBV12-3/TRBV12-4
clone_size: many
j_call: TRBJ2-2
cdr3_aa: CASSLLTDTGELFF
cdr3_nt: TGTGCCAGCAGTTTATTGACTGACACCGGGGAGCTGTTTTTT

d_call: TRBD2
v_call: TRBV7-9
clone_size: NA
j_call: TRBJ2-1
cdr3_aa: CASSFGLAGEQFF
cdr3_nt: TGTGCCAGCAGCTTTGGACTAGCGGGAGAGCAGTTCTTC

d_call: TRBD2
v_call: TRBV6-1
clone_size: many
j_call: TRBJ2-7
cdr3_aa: CASSEVASGRNGQYF
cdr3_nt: TGTGCCAGCAGTGAGGTGGCTAGCGGGAGGAACGGGCAGTACTTC

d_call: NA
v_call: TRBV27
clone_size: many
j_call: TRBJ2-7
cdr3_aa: CASSSNYEQYF
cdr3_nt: TGTGCCAGCAGTTCCAATTACGAGCAGTACTTC